Below are 12 T cell receptor beta chains sequenced from a single sample in a study of blood T cell repertoires in COVID-19 (TCRdb year 2020). The protocol used for the library was the immunoSEQ multiplex PCR assay. Held by TCRdb, this immuneACCESS table contains in-frame sequences only and omits some clones. Under half of the omission traces to an unresolved V gene where checked; the cause of the rest is unknown. The sample has 100,000 to 150,000 clones on record, approximately 86% of them singletons. Around 2.3% of the sample belongs to the ten largest clones. The sample comprised PBMCs or T cells enriched from blood (not recorded which). The receptors come from a woman between 50 and 59 years old who had recovered from COVID-19.

The genes are TRBV6-2 or TRBV6-3 and TRBJ1-1; TRBD1 matches at 7 bases. This CDR3 spans 14 amino acids. V gave up 5 bases and J gave up 1 base; unmatched junction bases: 4. CDR1 and CDR2 from the germline V gene are MNHEY and SVGEGT. CDR3 in DNA: TGTGCCAGCAGTCAGGGGGAAAGGAACACTGAAGCTTTCTTT. It codes for CASSQGERNTEAFF.

The chain recombines TRBV30 with TRBJ1-3; no reliable D call. V lost 2 bases, J lost 2 bases, and 10 bases lay in between. The germline V gene has CDR1 GTSNPN and CDR2 SVGIG (reference sequence). The CDR3 is 14 residues long. The CDR3, as DNA: TGTGCCTGGAGTACCACAAATCCTGGAAACACCATATATTTT. Protein: CAWSTTNPGNTIYF.

The chain recombines TRBV5-6 with TRBJ1-1; D possibly corresponds to TRBD1 (5 bases). The V and J ends lost 4 bases and 1 base respectively, with 11 bases between them. This CDR3 region has 14 residues. Germline lookup yields CDR1 SGHDT and CDR2 YYEEEE. The CDR3 DNA sequence: TGTGCCAGCAGCGTCGGTGACAGGAACACTGAAGCTTTCTTT. Its translation is CASSVGDRNTEAFF.

This clone occurred a few times. The chain is built from TRBV19 and TRBJ2-7; TRBD1 might be the D (6 bases). This CDR3 comprises 10 residues. Germline lookup yields CDR1 LNHDA and CDR2 SQIVND (reference sequence). Deletions cut 8 bases from V and 5 bases from J, with 7 bases between. CDR3 in DNA: TGTGCCAGTTCAGGGGACGAGCAGTACTTC. Translating gives CASSGDEQYF.

This rearrangement joins TRBV23-1 to TRBJ1-2, with D unclear. TRBV23-1 is given ORF status, its function remaining uncertain. Trimming shortened V by 3 bases and J by 0 bases, and 5 bases separated the two germline ends. The CDR3 extends over 13 amino acids. The CDR3 loop is CASSHGANYGYTF. CDR3 nucleotides: TGCGCCAGCAGTCACGGGGCTAACTATGGCTACACCTTC.

This chain joins TRBV5-1 and TRBJ2-1; 10 bases align to TRBD2. This CDR3 contains 14 residues. Germline trimming cut 0 bases from V and 7 bases from J; bases unmatched to any gene: 1. Germline CDR1 is SGHRS and CDR2 is YFSETQ. CDR3 loop: CASSLASGGNEQFF. In nucleotides, the CDR3 is TGCGCCAGCAGCTTGGCTAGCGGGGGAAATGAGCAGTTCTTC.

The chain combines TRBV19 with TRBJ1-1; TRBD1 aligns across 7 bases. Trimming at V came to 10 bases and at J to 2 bases, leaving 7 bases not matched to a gene. Germline V gene sequence: CDR1 LNHDA, CDR2 SQIVND (reference sequence). The CDR3 extends over 13 amino acids. The CDR3 protein is CATQDRSNTEAFF. In DNA, the CDR3 is TGTGCCACTCAGGACAGGAGTAACACTGAAGCTTTCTTT.

There are a few counts of this clone. The chain combines TRBV5-1 with TRBJ2-1, with 8 nucleotides matching TRBD1. Germline V gene lookup returns CDR1 SGHRS and CDR2 YFSETQ. This CDR3 has 16 amino acids. V gave up 4 bases and J gave up 2 bases; unmatched junction bases: 8. The DNA for the CDR3 is TGCGCCAGCAGCCCCGGACAGGGTAAAGCCTACAATGAGCAGTTCTTC. As protein: CASSPGQGKAYNEQFF.

This clone came up once. The V and J genes are TRBV19 and TRBJ2-5; maybe TRBD1 (6 bases). The germline V gene has CDR1 LNHDA and CDR2 SQIVND (reference sequence). This CDR3 contains 15 residues. V lost 3 bases, J lost 5 bases, and 16 bases lay in between. This CDR3 reads CASSIGQGPGETQYF. The CDR3 bases are TGTGCCAGTAGTATTGGTCAGGGGCCGGGGGAGACCCAGTACTTC.

V usage is TRBV19 and J usage is TRBJ1-1, with a weak D call TRBD1 (5 bases). This CDR3 comprises 16 residues. CDR1 and CDR2 from the germline V gene are LNHDA and SQIVND (reference sequence). V was cut by 1 base and J by 2 bases, with 14 bases left in between. In nucleotides, the CDR3 is TGTGCCAGTAGTATAGGGATTAGGGGTGGAAACACTGAAGCTTTCTTT. Translated, it gives CASSIGIRGGNTEAFF. Filled out from reference TRBV19 and TRBJ1-1, the complete variable domain reads DGGITQSPKYLFRKEGQNVTLSCEQNLNHDAMYWYRQDPGQGLRLIYYSQIVNDFQKGDIAEGYSVSREKKESFPLTVTSAQKNPTAFYLCASSIGIRGGNTEAFFGQGTRLTVV.

In its sample, this clone was seen once. The chain is built from TRBV2 and TRBJ2-3; TRBD2 matches 8 bases. Germline values: CDR1 SNHLY, CDR2 FYNNEI. Trimming cost V 4 bases and J 2 bases; bases outside gene matches: 8. There are 16 residues in the CDR3. The CDR3 sequence is CASSATGLGSTDTQYF. The CDR3 DNA is TGTGCCAGCAGTGCTACGGGACTAGGGTCCACAGATACGCAGTATTTT.

This CDR3 is CASRGGQDYGYTF. The CDR3 DNA reads as TGCGCCAGCAGAGGGGGACAGGACTATGGCTACACCTTC. This sequence joins TRBV4-3 and TRBJ1-2, with 8 positions matching TRBD1. This CDR3 spans 13 amino acids. J gave up 3 bases and V 6 bases, and 3 bases lay outside the gene matches. Germline V lookup: CDR1 LGHNA, CDR2 YSLEER.